The T cell receptor beta chain described here comes from a study of cytomegalovirus exposure and HLA in healthy donors (dated by TCRdb to the late 2010s). Background for the entire study: In an earlier analysis of 587 of the donors, under 300 Gb of sequence data and 95 million to 130 million unique TCR beta sequences from about 190 million T cells were reported. An early release covering about 600 HLA-typed donors comprised approximately 300 gigabases of sequencing data and tens of millions of unique TCR sequences. The genetic ancestry cluster associated with self-reported Caucasian donors included roughly four fifths of the 398 genotyped donors. The aim of the study was to test whether cataloging public T cell receptors could identify signatures of past pathogen exposure. The T cell repertoires of 700 or so subjects were profiled by immunosequencing and related to cytomegalovirus serostatus. Besides the first cohort of around 670 subjects, a separate validation cohort made up of over 95 different subjects was used. To predict cytomegalovirus infection status, the study combined high-throughput TCR immunosequencing, statistical association of individual TCRs with disease status, and machine learning. To study patterns of TCR occurrence, a later analysis re-analyzed previously published TCR beta repertoires from 666 donors and added high-resolution HLA genotyping. The later analysis used no new phenotypic data to find candidate immune exposures, relying instead on TCR beta sequences and their occurrence across donors. An earlier analysis of nearly 600 of the donors applied high-throughput TCR beta sequencing to assess whether each TCR beta V gene segment acted as functional or pseudogenic. Alongside the repertoire data, information on donor age, sex, ethnicity and CMV serostatus was compiled. In a later genetic analysis, genome-wide SNP genotypes for about 65% of the 666 donors were used, and that subset was treated as a discovery cohort. Every discovery cohort repertoire had been produced on one sequencing platform. Class I and class II HLA loci were covered by the typing at four-digit resolution. Typing coverage varied by locus: roughly 620-640 donors for A, B, C, DRB1 and DQB1; roughly 560 for DQA1; around 570 for DPA1; under 490 for DPB1. Four or five DR-DQ haplotypes were handled as single units for association and clustering because linkage in the cohort was strong. Among about 400 genotyped donors of the cohort, an average of about 220,000 unique TCR beta nucleotide sequences was sequenced per donor, of which about 18% were non-productive. What the research found in general, with its limitations: In vitro tests confirmed that a few of the cytomegalovirus-associated TCR beta chains recognize cytomegalovirus antigens. This cohort had only TCR beta chains sequenced, and the lack of alpha or paired-chain data limited which features could be detected. While some public TCRs were present in many individuals, most TCR sequences turned up only very rarely across donors. In a later analysis, the rate of TCR association differed among HLA loci, with DRB1 alleles having the most associated TCRs and HLA-C alleles having the fewest. CMV serostatus was the only immune exposure information available for the cohort. An earlier analysis of some 560 of the donors showed that most TCR beta V segments appeared in productive rearrangements either about 90% or about 30% of the time, which broadly matched IMGT annotations. Several of the top co-occurrence clusters appeared to be linked to parvovirus B19, influenza, CMV and Epstein-Barr virus, according to a later analysis. Correlated functional status among segregating V segments might be attributable to linkage disequilibrium, but an unknown experimental factor could not be ruled out. A group of highly shared sequence variants was considered likely to be a technical artifact of the sequencing pipeline. Roughly uniform sequencing depth across donors was assumed in presence/absence analyses, although this assumption may not hold. Assigning TCR associations to individual alleles was difficult when HLA alleles, especially DR and DQ, strongly co-occurred. In both the original and validation cohorts, the classifier was reported to diagnose cytomegalovirus status with high specificity and sensitivity. In a later analysis, HLA-associated TCR beta chains showed more clonal expansion and lower generation probabilities than non-associated chains that were equally common. Specific HLA alleles were associated with roughly 17,000 TCR beta sequences at a false discovery rate of 0.05 in a later analysis. Because some donors lacked HLA typing at each locus, the association tests relied only on the typed subset. The study gave a list of 150 to 200 TCR beta chains associated with cytomegalovirus. Because the 87-base-pair reads could not distinguish some IMGT-functional V segments, including TRBV6-2 and TRBV6-3, those segments were excluded. A further reported finding was that TCR beta sequences accurately predicted the HLA-A and HLA-B alleles for most subjects in the first cohort. The authors suggested that the approach could potentially be generalized to other disease states and immunological phenotypes. According to a later genetic analysis, donors in an Asian-associated ancestry cluster had fewer N-insertions in productive TCRs than the approximately 670-donor mean. In a later analysis, most CMV-associated TCR beta chains were found to appear HLA-restricted, with HLA associations seemingly driven largely by CMV exposure. V-gene and J-gene trimming of TCR beta chains was associated with a missense DCLRE1C variant in a later genetic analysis, and the association was replicated in an independent cohort. Because counts were too low, about 18 rarely observed V segments, including chromosome 9 orphons, were excluded from the earlier analysis of around 640 of the donors.

Library generation was performed with the immunoSEQ multiplex PCR assay. The multiplex PCR relied on a mix of 60 forward primers for TCR Vbeta segments and 13 reverse primers for TCR Jbeta segments. A multiplex PCR assay on genomic DNA amplified the CDR3 region of rearranged TCR beta genes. The Illumina HiSeq System was used to sequence the amplified TCR beta libraries as 87-base-pair reads. Per the authors' processing: A later analysis counted tens of millions of unique TCR beta chains across the 700 or so repertoires, and 9 million to 14 million of these chains were shared by at least two donors. A nearest-neighbor algorithm error-corrected the raw reads and collapsed the reads into unique sequences, merging closely related sequences to remove PCR and sequencing errors. Alignment of CDR3 sequences to IMGT reference sequences was used to assign V, D and J gene segments. For a sequence to be retained, at least a six-nucleotide match to both a V gene segment and a J gene segment was required. A rearrangement counted as productive if the CDR3 had no stop codons and remained in frame with V and J, and every other rearrangement counted as non-productive. CDR3 was defined according to IMGT convention as the region running from the second conserved V-encoded cysteine to the conserved J-encoded phenylalanine. In an earlier analysis of some 550 of the donors, sequences lacking an unambiguous match to a single V gene segment were excluded. In an earlier analysis of several hundred of the donors, V segments were called functional above 56.7% productive rearrangements and were called segregating when the between-donor standard deviation exceeded 5%. A statistical classification framework was developed to diagnose cytomegalovirus status using the catalog of TCR beta chain sequences. In a later analysis, TCR nucleotide sequences were compared against IMGT/GENE-DB human TR gene sequences so that V and J genes could be assigned. A later analysis assigned CDR3 sequences and most-parsimonious VDJ recombination scenarios with the TCRdist pipeline. In a later analysis, each TCR beta chain was defined by its CDR3 amino acid sequence together with its V-gene family, and reads lacking a unique V-gene family were excluded. In a later analysis, 500 to 650 highly shared, low-generation-probability nucleotide sequences were removed to address suspected cross-contamination and a sequencing artifact. A later analysis calculated a clonal expansion index for each public chain from normalized within-repertoire ranks of inferred template counts. In a later analysis, generation probabilities were computed using a VDJ recombination model fitted to out-of-frame rearrangements, and the results were checked against IGoR. In a later analysis, hypergeometric tests were used to score TCR-TCR, TCR-HLA and TCR-CMV co-occurrence, with a repertoire-size bias correction applied to TCR pairs. False discovery rates were estimated in a later analysis by permuting HLA or CMV assignments 20 times. In a later analysis, co-occurring TCRs were grouped using DBSCAN, and TCRdist sequence similarity was added for clustering within HLA-allele-positive subsets. Co-occurrence clustering excluded repertoires with fewer than 30,000 or more than 120,000 public chains, plus five with anomalous nucleotide sharing. Drawn from immuneACCESS, this table holds only the in-frame rearrangements with V and J called that TCRdb kept. Clones are partly lost; checked studies trace under half to an unresolved V gene and leave the rest unexplained. The DNA was the basis for D and trimming; V, J and clone size are from that table. The sample includes approximately 180,000 clones, with around 82% observed a single time. Around 14% of the sample rests with the top ten.

In total, 600 or so healthy bone marrow donors made up the cohort. At the time of sampling, every cohort member was nominally healthy, though immune exposures that went unrecorded were likely present. The donor was CMV seropositive and belonged to the group of about 290 seropositive cohort members. A peripheral blood sample was collected from each donor, and TCR beta sequencing was performed on peripheral blood mononuclear cells. The Qiagen DNeasy Blood Extraction Kit was used to extract genomic DNA from the blood cell samples. The germline V end is reduced by 5 bases and the J end by 14 bases; junction bases left unmatched: 6. The CDR3 holds 11 amino acids from the cysteine to the phenylalanine. Only CDR3 DNA remains: 33 bases, in frame from the first base. According to the germline V gene, CDR1 reads ENHRY and CDR2 reads SYGVKD. Turning to this clone: This clone's antigen is unknown. Base qualities are missing; no much larger clone stands one base away.

In this chain, TRBV10-3 is recombined with TRBJ1-2, with 9 central nucleotides matching TRBD1. The sample consisted of PBMCs. This clonotype originated in a woman between 50 and 59 years old in good health and CMV-seropositive. The nucleotide sequence is TGTGCCATCAGTATCCGGGACAGGGTAACCTTC. Protein translation: CAISIRDRVTF.